This T cell receptor beta chain was identified during a study of T cell repertoires in urothelial bladder cancer. Remarks on this clone: Its antigen is undetermined.

Points from the study as a whole: Benign specimens held more T cells than urothelial carcinoma specimens. A single clone reached 2% to 2.5% in benign versus up to about 17% in carcinoma.

Generated by immunoSEQ multiplex PCR, the TCRdb table keeps only in-frame clones and is missing some. The profile covers 480 or so clones, with around two thirds appearing a single time and about 20% taken by the ten largest. The TCR sequence derives from a human donor with urothelial carcinoma. Sequencing was done on a sample of tumor-infiltrating cells from bladder cancer.

The DNA for the CDR3 is TGCAGCGTTGAAGGATGGCCGGGACAGGGATTAGGCACTGAAGCTTTCTTT. This encodes CSVEGWPGQGLGTEAFF. J is TRBJ1-1 and V is TRBV29-1; 9 bases map to TRBD1. This CDR3 contains 17 residues. The J segment lost 4 bases and the V segment lost 1 base, leaving 13 bases of the junction unmatched. Germline CDR1 and CDR2: SQVTM and ANQGSEA. Filled out from reference TRBV29-1 and TRBJ1-1, the complete variable domain reads SAVISQKPSRDICQRGTSLTIQCQVDSQVTMMFWYRQQPGQSLTLIATANQGSEATYESGFVIDKFPISRPNLTFSTLTVSNMSPEDSSIYLCSVEGWPGQGLGTEAFFGQGTRLTVV.